This T cell receptor beta chain appears in the sequencing data of a study of Ad26.COV2.S vaccination and SARS-CoV-2 variants (dated by TCRdb to about 2021). Describing the broader study: Vaccine-arm donors came from COV1001, a multicentre, randomized, double-blind, placebo-controlled phase I-IIa trial of Ad26.COV2.S in healthy adults. Investigators remained blinded to trial group allocation during experiments and outcome assessment. Ad26.COV2.S was administered intramuscularly at a dose of 5x10^10 or 1x10^11 viral particles, either as one shot or as two shots given 56 days apart. The specificity and breadth of SARS-CoV-2-reactive T cell receptors after Ad26.COV2.S vaccination were assessed by TCRbeta repertoire sequencing. A total of around 32 samples were included in the TCR-sequenced set, comprising roughly 19 Ad26.COV2.S vaccine recipients, 5 placebo recipients and 8 SARS-CoV-2 convalescent individuals. Participants in the trial were split at random into five groups of five each, receiving low-dose or high-dose Ad26.COV2.S once or twice, or else placebo on both occasions. Summary of the overall study and its limitations: The study lacked the statistical power to compare responses across vaccine doses or regimens. Spike-specific TCR breadth was higher in Ad26.COV2.S recipients than in placebo recipients (P = 0.0014). According to the authors, total T cell responses may have been underestimated by the TCR breadth and depth analyses. After vaccination, spike-specific CD8+ and CD4+ T cell responses were reported to show substantial breadth. Vaccine and placebo recipients had similar non-spike TCR breadth, a finding consistent with the vaccine containing only spike.

TCRbeta CDR3 regions were sequenced with the immunoSEQ Assay. After extraction, genomic DNA underwent amplification by bias-controlled multiplex PCR, followed by high-throughput sequencing. In the source study's methods: To quantify the absolute abundance of every unique TCRbeta CDR3 region, sequences were collapsed and filtered. T cell fraction was estimated by normalization of TCRbeta template counts to usable DNA, with usable DNA being measured through amplification of reference genes present in all nucleated cells. Repertoire TCRs were annotated as SARS-CoV-2-specific by exact matching of V gene, CDR3 amino acid sequence and J gene to a known reactive TCR set. MIRA supplied the reference SARS-CoV-2 TCR set, which was filtered for enrichment in COVID-19-positive ImmuneCODE repertoires so that public or cross-reactive TCRs were removed. Drawing on the MIRA antigens, annotated TCRs were analysed further at the level of specific ORF or position within ORF. Depth was the summed frequency of annotated unique rearrangements, while breadth was defined as annotated unique rearrangements over total unique productive rearrangements. Two-sided Wilcoxon rank-sum tests were applied when comparing TCR breadth between groups. TCRdb limited this immuneACCESS table to in-frame rearrangements with V and J called. A share of clones is missing; checked studies link under half to unresolved V genes, and the rest is unexplained. Clone size and the V and J calls come from that table; the DNA yielded D and trimming. The sample contains about 680,000 clones, about 90% of them found a single time. Roughly 1.5% of the sample is in the top ten clones.

In light of the paper, this sample's treatment or condition label describes: 19 received Ad26.COV2.S at low or high dose, single or two shots; roughly 5 received placebo; per-sample allocation not given. For vaccine and placebo recipients, the sequenced repertoires came from samples collected on day 63 after the first injection. Between 29 July and 7 August 2020, Cohort 1b enrolled around 24 adults aged 18-55 years at one site in Boston, USA. Ad26.COV2.S consisted of a replication-incompetent adenovirus type 26 vector by which a prefusion-stabilized SARS-CoV-2 spike protein from the original Wuhan strain was expressed. On this clone: Its specific antigen is unknown. No quality values exist for individual bases; no much larger clone is one base distant.

V was cut back by 5 bases and J by 2 bases, leaving a gap of 19 bases between them. The CDR3 runs 16 residues from the cysteine to the phenylalanine. Only CDR3 DNA is held: 48 bases, read in frame from base 1. The germline V gene yields SGHRS for CDR1 and YFSETQ for CDR2. Here the chain combines TRBV5-1 and TRBJ1-1, and perhaps TRBD1 as D gene, on 5 matching bases. The source was peripheral blood, collected in a trial of Ad26.COV2.S vaccine versus placebo. This TCR came from a person between 18 and 65 years old who received the Ad26.COV2.S COVID-19 vaccine or a placebo. The DNA is as follows: TGCGCCAGCAGGAGTTTTGGGGCGGCGGGAAACACTGAAGCTTTCTTT. Protein translation: CASRSFGAAGNTEAFF.